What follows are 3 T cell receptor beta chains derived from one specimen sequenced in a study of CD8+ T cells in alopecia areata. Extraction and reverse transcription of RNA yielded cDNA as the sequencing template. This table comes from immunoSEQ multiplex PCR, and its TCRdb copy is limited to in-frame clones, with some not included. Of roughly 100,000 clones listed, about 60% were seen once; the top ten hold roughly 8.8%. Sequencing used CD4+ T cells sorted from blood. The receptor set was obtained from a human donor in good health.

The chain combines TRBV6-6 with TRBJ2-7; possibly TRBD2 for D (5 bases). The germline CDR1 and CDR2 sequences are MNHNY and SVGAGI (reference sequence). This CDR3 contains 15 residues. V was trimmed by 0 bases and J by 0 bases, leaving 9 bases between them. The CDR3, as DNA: TGTGCCAGCAGTTACTCGACTAAATCCTCCTACGAGCAGTACTTC. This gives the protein CASSYSTKSSYEQYF.

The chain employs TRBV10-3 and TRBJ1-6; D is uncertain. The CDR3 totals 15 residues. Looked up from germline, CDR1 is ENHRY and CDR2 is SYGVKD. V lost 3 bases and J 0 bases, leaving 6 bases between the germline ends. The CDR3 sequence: CAISEMSSYNSPLHF. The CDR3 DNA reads TGTGCCATCAGTGAAATGAGCTCCTATAATTCACCCCTCCACTTT.

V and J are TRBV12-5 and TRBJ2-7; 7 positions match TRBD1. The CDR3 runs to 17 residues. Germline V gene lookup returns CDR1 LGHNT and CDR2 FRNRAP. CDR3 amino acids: CAETGDRRGGLTYEQYF. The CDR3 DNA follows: TGTGCCGAGACCGGGGACCGACGAGGGGGCCTCACCTACGAGCAGTACTTC.